The 6 T cell receptor beta chains below were found in one sample sequenced in a study of blood T cell repertoires in COVID-19. TCRdb's table, derived via immunoSEQ multiplex PCR, lists solely in-frame clones and lacks some. The sample lists roughly 29,000 clones, approximately 80% occurring once. The specimen was peripheral blood. The receptors here all came from a man between 65 and 85 years old with active COVID-19.

The chain couples TRBV7-9 to TRBJ1-1; 7 nucleotides agree with TRBD1. Trimming cost V 5 bases and J 5 bases; bases outside gene matches: 5. Germline values: CDR1 SEHNR, CDR2 FQNEAQ (reference sequence). The CDR3 has 13 residues. In nucleotides, the CDR3 is TGTGCCAGCAGCCGAGGGGGCAGAACTGAAGCTTTCTTT. This sequence encodes CASSRGGRTEAFF.

Concerning this clone: The sample carries other DNA sequences with the same CDR3. The chain uses TRBV5-5 and TRBJ1-3; D gene unclear. This CDR3 is 15 amino acids long. Trimming stripped 0 bases from V and 0 bases from J, with 7 bases between. Per the germline V gene, CDR1 is SGHKS and CDR2 is YYEKEE (reference sequence). As DNA, the CDR3 is TGTGCCAGCAGCTTGGAAGAGGTCTCTGGAAACACCATATATTTT. This sequence encodes CASSLEEVSGNTIYF.

The rearrangement links TRBV28 to TRBJ2-1, with D perhaps TRBD2 (6 bases). Deletions cut 8 bases from V and 5 bases from J, with 19 bases between. The V gene's germline CDR1 is MDHEN and CDR2 SYDVKM. The CDR3 totals 15 residues. For the CDR3, the DNA is TGTGCCAGCGTCTCTTCCGGGAGTCGAAACAATGAGCAGTTCTTC. Its protein is CASVSSGSRNNEQFF.

The rearrangement links TRBV7-6 to TRBJ2-5; 8 bases are a match to TRBD1. Germline CDR1 SGHVS, CDR2 FNYEAQ. This CDR3 region has 14 residues. V lost 4 bases and J lost 4; bases outside the gene matches: 5. The CDR3 DNA reads as TGTGCCAGCAGCTCCGGACAGGGAGGAGAGACCCAGTACTTC. It specifies CASSSGQGGETQYF.

This clone has just a few counts. V is TRBV19 and J is TRBJ2-7; tentatively, D is TRBD2 (6 bases). Trimming pared 6 bases from V and 2 bases from J, leaving 20 bases between. From germline, CDR1 is LNHDA and CDR2 SQIVND (reference sequence). The CDR3 covers 16 residues. The CDR3 DNA reads as TGTGCCAGTAGCCCGCTACTAGCAGAGGGCCCCTACGAGCAGTACTTC. It encodes CASSPLLAEGPYEQYF.

The CDR3 is CASSLRTSAYNEQFF. The CDR3 nucleotides are TGTGCCAGCAGCTTAAGGACTAGCGCGTACAATGAGCAGTTCTTC. This chain links TRBV11-1 with TRBJ2-1, with 9 bases identical to TRBD2. The CDR3 spans 15 residues. Germline V lookup: CDR1 SGHAT, CDR2 FQDESV (reference sequence). V dropped 2 bases and J dropped 4; count of bases not matched to a gene: 3.